This is a list of T cell receptor beta chains from one sample in a study of T cells in Graves' hyperthyroidism and ophthalmopathy. Via MiXCR, TCRdb re-called the multiplex PCR reads, giving one row per CDR3 protein. The sample contains over 400,000 distinct CDR3 sequences, roughly 22% of which appear only once. Sequenced material: blood. The source is a woman aged 70 to 79 with Graves' ophthalmopathy. CDR3s include the opening cysteine and the closing phenylalanine or tryptophan. D genes are given only for firm matches. Clone sizes are given selectively: once, few, many, or a class where the clone is expanded.

>TRBV28|.|TRBJ1-1|many
CASIHDREAFF
TGTGCCAGCATTCACGACAGAGAAGCTTTCTTT
>TRBV5-1|TRBD2|TRBJ2-3|.
CASSLTGTSGSGTDTQYF
TGCGCCAGCAGCTTGACAGGGACTAGCGGGAGCGGGACAGATACGCAGTATTTT
>TRBV6-1|TRBD1|TRBJ2-3|many
CASRDTGTGGAWDTQYF
TGTGCCAGCAGGGATACCGGGACAGGGGGCGCATGGGATACGCAGTATTTT
>TRBV2|.|TRBJ2-3|few
CASSISSSTDTQYF
TGTGCCAGCAGTATCTCTTCTAGCACAGATACGCAGTATTTT
>TRBV6-1|.|TRBJ1-2|.
CASSPRGEGYTF
TGTGCCAGCAGTCCGCGAGGGGAAGGCTACACCTTC
>TRBV30|TRBD2|TRBJ2-3|.
CAWSVFLSLTSGTADTQYF
TGTGCCTGGAGTGTTTTTCTCTCCCTGACTAGCGGGACTGCTGATACGCAGTATTTT
>TRBV27|TRBD1|TRBJ2-1|many
CASSGRTGEEYNEQFF
TGTGCCAGCAGTGGACGGACAGGCGAGGAGTACAATGAGCAGTTCTTC
>TRBV20-1|.|TRBJ1-6|few
CSASVDSPLHF
TGCAGTGCTAGCGTGGATTCACCCCTCCACTTT
>TRBV5-1|.|TRBJ2-5|few
CASSTGTPTQETQYF
TGCGCCAGCAGCACCGGGACACCTACCCAAGAGACCCAGTACTTC
>TRBV12-3/TRBV12-4|TRBD1|TRBJ1-1|many
CASRRTGMNTEAFF
TGTGCCAGCAGACGGACAGGAATGAACACTGAAGCTTTCTTT
>TRBV6-5|TRBD2|TRBJ2-5|many
CASSYSSWRTRETQYF
TGTGCCAGCAGTTACTCGAGTTGGAGGACTAGGGAGACCCAGTACTTC
>TRBV2|.|TRBJ2-3|.
CASSLVPRSGLRSTDTQYF
TGTGCCAGCAGCTTAGTCCCCAGGTCAGGGCTAAGAAGCACAGATACGCAGTATTTT
>TRBV7-9|.|TRBJ2-1|few
CASSLANLGRRYNEQFF
TGTGCCAGCAGCTTAGCGAATCTGGGGCGTCGTTACAATGAGCAGTTCTTC
>TRBV19|.|TRBJ2-2|many
CASSIFPGPNTGELFF
TGTGCCAGTAGTATATTTCCAGGGCCAAACACCGGGGAGCTGTTTTTT
>TRBV20-1|.|TRBJ1-2|few
CSAIGGGRLNYGYTF
TGCAGTGCGATTGGGGGGGGTAGGCTGAACTATGGCTACACCTTC
>TRBV7-2|.|TRBJ1-2|.
CASSLDQSNYGYTF
TGTGCCAGCAGCTTAGATCAGAGCAACTATGGCTACACCTTC
>TRBV3-1|.|TRBJ1-3|few
CASSQENLSGNTIYF
TGTGCCAGCAGCCAAGAGAACCTCTCTGGAAACACCATATATTTT
>TRBV7-3|.|TRBJ2-1|few
CASSQSPSADNEQFF
TGTGCCAGCAGCCAGAGTCCCTCGGCGGACAATGAGCAGTTCTTC
>TRBV28|TRBD1|TRBJ2-1|many
CASSMTGVIDEQFF
TGTGCCAGCAGCATGACAGGGGTAATCGATGAGCAGTTCTTC
>TRBV19|.|TRBJ2-7|.
CASQTGGQGGEQYF
TGTGCCAGTCAAACGGGAGGACAGGGCGGCGAGCAGTACTTC
>TRBV29-1|TRBD1|TRBJ1-2|.
CSGGQDSYGYTF
TGCAGCGGTGGACAGGATTCCTATGGCTACACCTTC
>TRBV7-9|.|TRBJ1-1|.
CASSLTVSTEAFF
TGTGCCAGCAGCTTAACAGTGAGCACTGAAGCTTTCTTT
>TRBV3-1|.|TRBJ2-3|few
CASSQGLRSSTDTQYF
TGTGCCAGCAGCCAAGGCCTGCGTTCTAGCACAGATACGCAGTATTTT
>TRBV11-1|.|TRBJ2-5|many
CASSLGTKETQYF
TGTGCCAGCAGCTTAGGGACAAAAGAGACCCAGTACTTC
>TRBV7-9|.|TRBJ2-5|many
CASSLAAEETQYF
TGTGCCAGCAGCTTGGCGGCAGAAGAGACCCAGTACTTC
>TRBV5-6|.|TRBJ2-7|.
CASAGRRISYEQYF
TGTGCCAGCGCGGGACGGCGAATATCCTACGAGCAGTACTTC
>TRBV18|TRBD2|TRBJ2-7|.
CASSNSGLDYEQYF
TGTGCCAGCTCAAACTCGGGACTAGACTACGAGCAGTACTTC
>TRBV20-1|TRBD2|TRBJ2-1|.
CSASRTSGRYNEQFF
TGCAGTGCTAGCCGGACTAGCGGGAGATACAATGAGCAGTTCTTC
>TRBV20-1|TRBD2|TRBJ2-2|once
CSVGGGRGNTGELFF
TGCAGTGTTGGGGGGGGGAGGGGGAACACCGGGGAGCTGTTTTTT
>TRBV27|TRBD2|TRBJ2-3|.
CASRARHGLAGVYRGTDTQYF
TGTGCCAGCAGAGCGAGGCATGGACTAGCGGGAGTCTACCGTGGCACAGATACGCAGTATTTT
>TRBV28|.|TRBJ1-2|few
CASSFTLGSGAFGYTF
TGTGCCAGCAGTTTTACCCTAGGGTCCGGGGCTTTTGGCTACACCTTC
>TRBV19|TRBD2|TRBJ2-7|.
CASSRPGLAGTYYEQYF
TGTGCCAGTAGCCGTCCGGGACTAGCGGGAACATACTACGAGCAGTACTTC
>TRBV20-1|.|TRBJ2-5|.
CSAPTPWTRGSQETQYF
TGCAGTGCTCCGACTCCTTGGACGAGGGGATCACAAGAGACCCAGTACTTC
>TRBV7-9|.|TRBJ2-7|.
CASSGGGRSSYEQYF
TGTGCCAGCAGCGGAGGGGGGCGGAGCTCCTACGAGCAGTACTTC
>TRBV25-1|TRBD2|TRBJ2-3|few
CASSPVAGDTDTQYF
TGTGCCAGCAGTCCCGTAGCGGGGGACACAGATACGCAGTATTTT
>TRBV28|.|TRBJ2-1|many
CASTTNTGPTTTNEQFF
TGTGCCAGCACCACCAACACAGGGCCTACGACCACCAATGAGCAGTTCTTC
>TRBV11-1|TRBD1|TRBJ2-1|many
CASSGQGNEQFF
TGTGCCAGCAGCGGACAGGGCAATGAGCAGTTCTTC
>TRBV7-9|.|TRBJ1-4|few
CASSFSRAELFF
TGTGCCAGCAGCTTCAGTAGGGCGGAACTGTTTTTT
>TRBV18|.|TRBJ2-7|few
CASSPASYEQYF
TGTGCCAGCTCCCCAGCATCTTACGAGCAGTACTTC
>TRBV6-1|.|TRBJ2-1|few
CASRIDSLNNYNEQFF
TGTGCCAGCAGAATAGACAGCCTAAATAACTACAATGAGCAGTTCTTC
>TRBV6-6|.|TRBJ2-7|few
CASSYAQGRGEQYF
TGTGCCAGCAGTTACGCCCAGGGGCGGGGGGAGCAGTACTTC
>TRBV29-1|TRBD2|TRBJ2-7|many
CSVGGAGASYEQYF
TGCAGCGTTGGGGGAGCGGGAGCTTCCTACGAGCAGTACTTC
>TRBV6-1|.|TRBJ1-1|.
CASSTWTHPNTEAFF
TGTGCCAGCAGTACCTGGACTCATCCGAACACTGAAGCTTTCTTT
>TRBV29-1|TRBD1|TRBJ1-1|.
CSVFPPGQAHTEAFF
TGCAGCGTCTTTCCCCCCGGACAGGCACACACTGAAGCTTTCTTT
>TRBV2|TRBD2|TRBJ2-3|many
CAISSGTSGKNTQYF
TGTGCCATATCCTCCGGGACTAGCGGGAAGAATACGCAGTATTTT
>TRBV12-3/TRBV12-4|TRBD1|TRBJ1-1|.
CASSLRDRGQAFF
TGTGCCAGCAGTTTACGGGACAGGGGGCAAGCTTTCTTT
>TRBV18|.|TRBJ2-2|.
CASSPRPMNTGELFF
TGTGCCAGCTCACCTAGGCCCATGAACACCGGGGAGCTGTTTTTT
>TRBV12-5|.|TRBJ1-2|many
CASGLAGLRGYTF
TGTGCTAGTGGTTTGGCAGGGTTGAGAGGCTACACCTTC
>TRBV7-3|TRBD1|TRBJ2-5|.
CASSAYRGETQYF
TGTGCCAGCAGCGCGTACAGGGGAGAGACCCAGTACTTC
>TRBV15|.|TRBJ1-2|few
CATSRDTGFGYGYTF
TGTGCCACCAGCAGAGATACAGGCTTTGGGTATGGCTACACCTTC
>TRBV6-5|TRBD2|TRBJ2-2|few
CASSYLASGSVGGELFF
TGTGCCAGCAGTTATCTGGCTAGCGGGAGTGTTGGCGGGGAGCTGTTTTTT
>TRBV6-2/TRBV6-3|TRBD1|TRBJ1-2|.
CASRGTGAVYTF
TGTGCCAGCAGGGGTACAGGGGCGGTCTACACCTTC
>TRBV10-2|.|TRBJ1-1|once
CASSESGTRGEAFF
TGCGCCAGCAGTGAGTCGGGGACGCGGGGGGAAGCTTTCTTT
>TRBV20-1|TRBD1|TRBJ2-7|few
CSARPGWETGGEQYF
TGCAGTGCTAGACCAGGGTGGGAGACAGGGGGAGAGCAGTACTTC
>TRBV5-4|.|TRBJ2-1|once
CASSQTTLNNEQFF
TGTGCCAGCAGCCAAACGACCCTAAACAATGAGCAGTTCTTC